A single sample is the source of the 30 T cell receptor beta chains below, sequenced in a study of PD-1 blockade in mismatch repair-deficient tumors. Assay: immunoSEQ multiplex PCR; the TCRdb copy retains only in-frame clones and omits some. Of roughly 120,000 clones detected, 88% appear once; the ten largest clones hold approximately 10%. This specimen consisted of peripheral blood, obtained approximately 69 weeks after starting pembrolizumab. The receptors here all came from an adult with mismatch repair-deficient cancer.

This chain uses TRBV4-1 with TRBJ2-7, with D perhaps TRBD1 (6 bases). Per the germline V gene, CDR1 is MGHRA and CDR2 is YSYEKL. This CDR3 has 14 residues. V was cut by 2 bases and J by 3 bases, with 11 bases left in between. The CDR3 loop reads CASSQPGQNYEQYF. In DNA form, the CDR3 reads TGCGCCAGCAGCCAACCCGGACAGAACTACGAGCAGTACTTC.

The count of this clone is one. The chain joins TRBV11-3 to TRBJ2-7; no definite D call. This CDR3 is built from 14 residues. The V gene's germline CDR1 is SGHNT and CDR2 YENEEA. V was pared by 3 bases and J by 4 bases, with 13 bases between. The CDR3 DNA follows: TGTGCCAGCAGCTTCCCTGGCGTGGGTTACGAGCAGTACTTC. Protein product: CASSFPGVGYEQYF.

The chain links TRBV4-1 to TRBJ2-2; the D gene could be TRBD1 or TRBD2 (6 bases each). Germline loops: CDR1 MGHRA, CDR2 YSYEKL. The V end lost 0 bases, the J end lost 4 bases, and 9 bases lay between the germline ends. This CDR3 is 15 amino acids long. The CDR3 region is CASSQDGGGTGELFF. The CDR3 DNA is TGCGCCAGCAGCCAAGACGGAGGGGGCACCGGGGAGCTGTTTTTT.

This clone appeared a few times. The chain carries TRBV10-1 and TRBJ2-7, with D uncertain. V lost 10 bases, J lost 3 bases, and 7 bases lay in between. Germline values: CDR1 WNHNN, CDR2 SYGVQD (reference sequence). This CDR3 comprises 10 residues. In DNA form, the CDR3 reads TGCGCCAACCCGAACTACGAGCAGTACTTC. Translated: CANPNYEQYF.

As DNA, the CDR3 is TGTGCTAGTGGTTTGGCCTCGGCTCCAAACACCGGGGAGCTGTTTTTT. This gives the protein CASGLASAPNTGELFF. V usage is TRBV12-5 and J usage is TRBJ2-2, with D unclear. The germline CDR1 and CDR2 sequences are LGHNT and FRNRAP. CDR3 length: 16 amino acids. With 1 base removed from V and 2 bases from J, the gap between germline ends came to 11 bases.

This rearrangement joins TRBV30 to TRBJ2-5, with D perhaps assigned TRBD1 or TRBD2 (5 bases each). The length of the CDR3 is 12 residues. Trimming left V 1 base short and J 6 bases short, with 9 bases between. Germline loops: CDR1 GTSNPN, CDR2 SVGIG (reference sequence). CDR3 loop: CAWSAPGQTQYF. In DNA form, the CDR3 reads TGTGCCTGGAGTGCCCCGGGGCAGACCCAGTACTTC.

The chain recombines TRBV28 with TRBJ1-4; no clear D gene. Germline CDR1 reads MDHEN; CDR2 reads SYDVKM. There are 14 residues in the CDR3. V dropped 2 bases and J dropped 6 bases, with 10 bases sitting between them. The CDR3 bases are TGTGCCAGCAGTTTACGAGGTTACCATGAAAAACTGTTTTTT. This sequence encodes CASSLRGYHEKLFF.

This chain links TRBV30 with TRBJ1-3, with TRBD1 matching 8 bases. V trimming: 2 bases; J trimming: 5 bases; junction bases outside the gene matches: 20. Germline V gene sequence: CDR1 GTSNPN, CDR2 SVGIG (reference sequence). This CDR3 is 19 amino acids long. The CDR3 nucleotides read TGTGCCTGGAGTCTCACAACAGGGGGTTGGACAGGGCCACGAAACACCATATATTTT. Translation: CAWSLTTGGWTGPRNTIYF.

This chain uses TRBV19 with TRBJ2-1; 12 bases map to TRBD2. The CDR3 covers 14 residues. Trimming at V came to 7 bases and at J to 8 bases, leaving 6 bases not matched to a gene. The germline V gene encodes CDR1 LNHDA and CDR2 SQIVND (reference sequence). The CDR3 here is CASTTTSGRHEQFF. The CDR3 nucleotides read TGTGCCAGTACCACGACTAGCGGGAGACATGAGCAGTTCTTC.

CDR3 in amino acids: CASSPTTSAQYF. The DNA of the CDR3 is TGTGCCAGCTCACCGACGACTAGCGCGCAGTATTTT. The rearrangement uses TRBV18 and TRBJ2-3; 8 positions agree with TRBD2. The CDR3 is 12 amino acids. Germline V CDR1 and CDR2: KGHSH, LQKENI. V dropped 3 bases and J dropped 10; count of bases not matched to a gene: 3.

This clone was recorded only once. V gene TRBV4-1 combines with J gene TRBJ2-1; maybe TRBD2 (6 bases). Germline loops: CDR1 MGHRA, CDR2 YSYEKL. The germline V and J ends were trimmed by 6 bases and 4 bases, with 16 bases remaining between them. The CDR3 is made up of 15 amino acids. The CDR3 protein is CASSRGGEEYNEQFF. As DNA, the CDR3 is TGCGCCAGCAGTCGCGGCGGGGAGGAGTACAATGAGCAGTTCTTC.

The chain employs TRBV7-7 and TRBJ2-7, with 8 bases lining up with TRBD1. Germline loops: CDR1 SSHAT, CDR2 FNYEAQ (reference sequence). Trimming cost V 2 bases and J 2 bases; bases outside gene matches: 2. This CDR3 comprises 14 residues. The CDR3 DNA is TGTGCCAGCAGCTTAACACAGGGGGCCTACGAGCAGTACTTC. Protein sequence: CASSLTQGAYEQYF.

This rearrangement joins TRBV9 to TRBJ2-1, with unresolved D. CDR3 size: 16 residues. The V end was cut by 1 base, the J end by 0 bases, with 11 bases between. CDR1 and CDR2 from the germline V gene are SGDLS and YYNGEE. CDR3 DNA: TGTGCCAGCAGCGTATTAATTGTAAGCTCCTACAATGAGCAGTTCTTC. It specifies CASSVLIVSSYNEQFF.

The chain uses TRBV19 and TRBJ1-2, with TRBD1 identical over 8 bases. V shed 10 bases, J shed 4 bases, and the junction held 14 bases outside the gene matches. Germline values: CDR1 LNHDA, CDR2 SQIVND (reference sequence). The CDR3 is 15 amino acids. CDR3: CATKDRARRGYGYTF. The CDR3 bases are TGTGCCACTAAGGACAGGGCGCGACGTGGCTATGGCTACACCTTC.

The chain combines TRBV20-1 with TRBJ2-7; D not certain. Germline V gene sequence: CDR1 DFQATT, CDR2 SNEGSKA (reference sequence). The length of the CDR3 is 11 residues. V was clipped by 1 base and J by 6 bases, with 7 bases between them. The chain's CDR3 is CSARAALEQYF. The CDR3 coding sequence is TGCAGTGCTAGAGCGGCTCTCGAGCAGTACTTC.

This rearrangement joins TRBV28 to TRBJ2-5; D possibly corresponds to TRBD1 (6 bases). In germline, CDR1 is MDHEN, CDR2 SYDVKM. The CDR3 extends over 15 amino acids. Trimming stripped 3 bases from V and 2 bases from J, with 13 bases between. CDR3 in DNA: TGTGCCAGCAGTTTCGAGAAGACAGGACAAGAGACCCAGTACTTC. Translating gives CASSFEKTGQETQYF.

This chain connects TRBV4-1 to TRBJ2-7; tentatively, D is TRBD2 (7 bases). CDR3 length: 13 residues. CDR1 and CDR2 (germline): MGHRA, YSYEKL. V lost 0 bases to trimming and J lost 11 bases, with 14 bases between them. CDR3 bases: TGCGCCAGCAGCCAAGATGGGGGGGCGGAAAAGTACTTC. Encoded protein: CASSQDGGAEKYF.

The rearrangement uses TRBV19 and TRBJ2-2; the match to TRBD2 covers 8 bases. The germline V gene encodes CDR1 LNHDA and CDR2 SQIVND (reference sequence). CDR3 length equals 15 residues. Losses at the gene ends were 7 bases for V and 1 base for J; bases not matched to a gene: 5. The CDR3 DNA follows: TGTGCCAGTACATTAGCGGGACTGAACACCGGGGAGCTGTTTTTT. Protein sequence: CASTLAGLNTGELFF.

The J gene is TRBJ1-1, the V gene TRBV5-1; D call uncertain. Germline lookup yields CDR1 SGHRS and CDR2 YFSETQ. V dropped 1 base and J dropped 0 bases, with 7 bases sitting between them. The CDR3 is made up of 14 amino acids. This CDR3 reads CASSLHSVNTEAFF. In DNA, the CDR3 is TGCGCCAGCAGCTTGCACAGTGTGAACACTGAAGCTTTCTTT.

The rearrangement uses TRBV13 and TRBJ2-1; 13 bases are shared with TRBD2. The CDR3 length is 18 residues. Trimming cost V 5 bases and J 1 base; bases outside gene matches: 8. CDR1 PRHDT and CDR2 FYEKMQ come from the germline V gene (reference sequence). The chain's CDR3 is CASSPWTSGSNSYNEQFF. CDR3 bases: TGTGCCAGCAGCCCCTGGACTAGCGGGAGTAATTCCTACAATGAGCAGTTCTTC.

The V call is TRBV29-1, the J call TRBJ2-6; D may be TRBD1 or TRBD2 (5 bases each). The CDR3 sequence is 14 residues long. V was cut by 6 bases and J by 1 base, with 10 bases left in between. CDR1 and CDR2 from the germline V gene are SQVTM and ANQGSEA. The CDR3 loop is CSVWDGSGANVLTF. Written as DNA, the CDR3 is TGCAGCGTATGGGACGGGTCTGGGGCCAACGTCCTGACTTTC.

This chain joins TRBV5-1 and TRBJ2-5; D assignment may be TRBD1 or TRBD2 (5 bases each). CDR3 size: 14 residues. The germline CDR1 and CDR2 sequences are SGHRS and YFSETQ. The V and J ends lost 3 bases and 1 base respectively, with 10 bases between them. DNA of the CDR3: TGCGCCAGCAGCTCCACGGGACCCCAAGAGACCCAGTACTTC. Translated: CASSSTGPQETQYF.

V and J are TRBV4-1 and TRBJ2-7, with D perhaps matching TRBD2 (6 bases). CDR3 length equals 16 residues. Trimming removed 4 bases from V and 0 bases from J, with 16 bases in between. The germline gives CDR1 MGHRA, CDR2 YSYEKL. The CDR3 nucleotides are TGCGCCAGCAGCCCTGCCCGCGGGGAAAGCTCCTACGAGCAGTACTTC. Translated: CASSPARGESSYEQYF.

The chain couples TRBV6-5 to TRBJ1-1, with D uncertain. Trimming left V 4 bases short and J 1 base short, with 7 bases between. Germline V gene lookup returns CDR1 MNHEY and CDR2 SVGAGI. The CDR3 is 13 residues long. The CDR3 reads CASSWTGNTEAFF. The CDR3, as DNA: TGTGCCAGCAGTTGGACTGGGAACACTGAAGCTTTCTTT.

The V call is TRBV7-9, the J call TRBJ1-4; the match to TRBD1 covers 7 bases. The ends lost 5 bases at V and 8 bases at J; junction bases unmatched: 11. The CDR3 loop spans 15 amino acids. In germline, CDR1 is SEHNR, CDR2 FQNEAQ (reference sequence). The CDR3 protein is CASSPPARGREKLFF. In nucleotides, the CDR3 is TGTGCCAGCAGCCCTCCCGCCAGGGGGAGGGAAAAACTGTTTTTT.

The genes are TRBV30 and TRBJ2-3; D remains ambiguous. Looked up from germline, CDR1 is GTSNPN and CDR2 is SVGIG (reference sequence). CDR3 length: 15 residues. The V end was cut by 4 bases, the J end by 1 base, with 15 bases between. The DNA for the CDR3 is TGTGCCTGGACCCCTTCGACAATCGGCACAGATACGCAGTATTTT. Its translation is CAWTPSTIGTDTQYF.

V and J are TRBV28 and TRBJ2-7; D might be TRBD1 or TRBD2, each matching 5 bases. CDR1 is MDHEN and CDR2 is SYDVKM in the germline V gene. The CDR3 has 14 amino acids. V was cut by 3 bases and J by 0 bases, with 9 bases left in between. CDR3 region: CASSFYGTSYEQYF. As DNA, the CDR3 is TGTGCCAGCAGTTTCTACGGGACCTCCTACGAGCAGTACTTC.

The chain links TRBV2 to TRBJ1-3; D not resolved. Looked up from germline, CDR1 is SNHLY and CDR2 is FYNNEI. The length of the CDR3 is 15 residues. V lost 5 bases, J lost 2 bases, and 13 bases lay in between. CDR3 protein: CASSRSAAPGNTIYF. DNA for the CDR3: TGTGCCAGCAGTCGCTCAGCGGCCCCTGGAAACACCATATATTTT.

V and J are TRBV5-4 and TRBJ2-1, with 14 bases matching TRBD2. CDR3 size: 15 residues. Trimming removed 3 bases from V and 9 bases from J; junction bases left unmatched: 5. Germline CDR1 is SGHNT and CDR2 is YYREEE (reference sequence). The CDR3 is CASSSGLAGVAEQFF. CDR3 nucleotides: TGTGCCAGCAGCTCGGGACTAGCGGGAGTAGCTGAGCAGTTCTTC. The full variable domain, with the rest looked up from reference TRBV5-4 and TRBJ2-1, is ETGVTQSPTHLIKTRGQQVTLRCSSQSGHNTVSWYQQALGQGPQFIFQYYREEENGRGNFPPRFSGLQFPNYSSELNVNALELDDSALYLCASSSGLAGVAEQFFGPGTRLTVL.

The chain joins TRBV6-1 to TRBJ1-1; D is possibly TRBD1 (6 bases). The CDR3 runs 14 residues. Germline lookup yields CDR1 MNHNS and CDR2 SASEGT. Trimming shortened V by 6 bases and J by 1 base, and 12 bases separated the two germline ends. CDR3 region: CASRRQEENTEAFF. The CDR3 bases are TGTGCCAGCAGACGACAGGAAGAGAACACTGAAGCTTTCTTT.